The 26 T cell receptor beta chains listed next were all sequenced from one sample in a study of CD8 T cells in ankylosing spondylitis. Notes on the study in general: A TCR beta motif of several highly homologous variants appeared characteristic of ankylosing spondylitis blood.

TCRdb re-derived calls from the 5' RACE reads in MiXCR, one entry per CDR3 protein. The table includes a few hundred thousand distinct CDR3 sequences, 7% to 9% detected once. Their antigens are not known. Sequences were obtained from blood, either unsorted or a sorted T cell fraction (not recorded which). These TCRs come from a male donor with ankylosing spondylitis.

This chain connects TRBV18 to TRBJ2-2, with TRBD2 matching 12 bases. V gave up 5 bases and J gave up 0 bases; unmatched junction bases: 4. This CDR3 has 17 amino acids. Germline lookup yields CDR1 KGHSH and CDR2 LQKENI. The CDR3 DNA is TGTGCCAGCTCATCGCGGACTAGCGGGACGAACACCGGGGAGCTGTTTTTT. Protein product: CASSSRTSGTNTGELFF.

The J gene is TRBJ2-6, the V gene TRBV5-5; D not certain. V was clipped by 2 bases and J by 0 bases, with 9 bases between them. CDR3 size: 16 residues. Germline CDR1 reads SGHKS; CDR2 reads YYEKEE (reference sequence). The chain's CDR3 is CASSLSLGSGANVLTF. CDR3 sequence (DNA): TGTGCCAGCAGCTTATCACTGGGCTCTGGGGCCAACGTCCTGACTTTC.

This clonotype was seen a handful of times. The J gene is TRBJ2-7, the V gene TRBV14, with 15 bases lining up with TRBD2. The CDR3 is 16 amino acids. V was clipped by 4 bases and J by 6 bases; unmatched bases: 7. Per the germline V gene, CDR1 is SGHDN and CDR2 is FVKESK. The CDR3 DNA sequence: TGTGCCAGCAGCCGATTTGGACTAGCGGGAGGGGCCGAGCAGTACTTC. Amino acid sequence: CASSRFGLAGGAEQYF.

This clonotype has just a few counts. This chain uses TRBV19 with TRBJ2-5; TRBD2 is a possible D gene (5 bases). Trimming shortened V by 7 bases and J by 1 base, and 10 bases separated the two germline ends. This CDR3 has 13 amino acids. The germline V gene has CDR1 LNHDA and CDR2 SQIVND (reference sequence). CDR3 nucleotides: TGTGCCAGTACGGAGGCCAGCCAAGAGACCCAGTACTTC. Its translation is CASTEASQETQYF.

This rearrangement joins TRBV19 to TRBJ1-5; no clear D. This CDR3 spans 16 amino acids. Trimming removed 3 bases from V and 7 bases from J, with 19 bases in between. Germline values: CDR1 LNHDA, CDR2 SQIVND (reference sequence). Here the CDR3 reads CASSITRVSDGQPQHF. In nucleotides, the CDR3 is TGTGCCAGTAGTATTACGAGAGTCTCTGACGGGCAGCCCCAGCATTTT.

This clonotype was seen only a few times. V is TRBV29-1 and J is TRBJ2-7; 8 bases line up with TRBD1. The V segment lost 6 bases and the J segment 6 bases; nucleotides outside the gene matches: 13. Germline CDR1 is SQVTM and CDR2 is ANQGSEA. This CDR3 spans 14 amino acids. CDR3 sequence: CSVVTTGGSIEQYF. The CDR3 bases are TGCAGCGTGGTTACAACAGGGGGTTCGATCGAGCAGTACTTC.

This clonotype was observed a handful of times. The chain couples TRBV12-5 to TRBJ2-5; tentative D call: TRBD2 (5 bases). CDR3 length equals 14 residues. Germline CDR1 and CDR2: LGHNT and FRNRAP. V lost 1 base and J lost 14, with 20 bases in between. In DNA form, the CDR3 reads TGTGCTAGTGGTTTGGCAATTCTTCCCGGGATCATATACTTC. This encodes CASGLAILPGIIYF.

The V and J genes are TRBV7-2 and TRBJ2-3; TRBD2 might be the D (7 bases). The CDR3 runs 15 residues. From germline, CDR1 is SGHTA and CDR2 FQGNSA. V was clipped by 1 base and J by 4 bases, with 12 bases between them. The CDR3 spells CASSLVGGRADTQYF. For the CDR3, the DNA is TGTGCCAGCAGCTTAGTGGGGGGGCGGGCAGATACGCAGTATTTT.

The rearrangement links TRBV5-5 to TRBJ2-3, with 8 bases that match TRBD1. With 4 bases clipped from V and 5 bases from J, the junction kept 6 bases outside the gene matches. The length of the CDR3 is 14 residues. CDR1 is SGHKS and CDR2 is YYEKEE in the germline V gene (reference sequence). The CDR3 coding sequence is TGTGCCAGCAGCCAGCGACAGGGGCGAGATACGCAGTATTTT. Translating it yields CASSQRQGRDTQYF.

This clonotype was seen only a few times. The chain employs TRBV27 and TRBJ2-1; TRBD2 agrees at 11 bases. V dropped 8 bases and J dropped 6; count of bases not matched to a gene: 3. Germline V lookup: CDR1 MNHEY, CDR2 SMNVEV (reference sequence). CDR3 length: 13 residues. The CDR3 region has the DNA TGTGCCAGCGGACTAGCGGGTTCCAATGAGCAGTTCTTC. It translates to CASGLAGSNEQFF.

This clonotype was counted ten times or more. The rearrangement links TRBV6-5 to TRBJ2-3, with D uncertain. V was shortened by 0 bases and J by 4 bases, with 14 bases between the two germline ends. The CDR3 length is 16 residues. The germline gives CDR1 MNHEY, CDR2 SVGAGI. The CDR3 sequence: CASSYSMGPKADTQYF. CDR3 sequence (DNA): TGTGCCAGCAGTTACTCTATGGGCCCAAAAGCAGATACGCAGTATTTT.

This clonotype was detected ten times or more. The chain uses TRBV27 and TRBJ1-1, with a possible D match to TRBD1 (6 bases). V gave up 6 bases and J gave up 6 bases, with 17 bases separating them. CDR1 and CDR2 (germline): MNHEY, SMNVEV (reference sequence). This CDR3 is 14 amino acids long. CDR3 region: CASSSQGGNAEAFF. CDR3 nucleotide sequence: TGTGCCAGCAGCTCACAGGGAGGTAACGCTGAAGCTTTCTTT.

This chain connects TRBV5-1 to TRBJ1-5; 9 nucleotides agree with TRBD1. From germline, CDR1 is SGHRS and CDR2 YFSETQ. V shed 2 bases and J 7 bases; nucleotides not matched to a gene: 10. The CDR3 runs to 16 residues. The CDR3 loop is CASSFGTGKSGQPQHF. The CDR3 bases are TGCGCCAGCAGCTTCGGGACAGGGAAGTCGGGACAGCCCCAGCATTTT.

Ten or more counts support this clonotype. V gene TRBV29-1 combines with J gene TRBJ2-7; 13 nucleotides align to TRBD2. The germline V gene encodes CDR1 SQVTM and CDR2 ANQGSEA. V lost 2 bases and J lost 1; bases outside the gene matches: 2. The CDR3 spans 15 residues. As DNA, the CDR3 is TGCAGCGTTGAATCGGGACTAGCGGGATCCTACGAGCAGTACTTC. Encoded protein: CSVESGLAGSYEQYF.

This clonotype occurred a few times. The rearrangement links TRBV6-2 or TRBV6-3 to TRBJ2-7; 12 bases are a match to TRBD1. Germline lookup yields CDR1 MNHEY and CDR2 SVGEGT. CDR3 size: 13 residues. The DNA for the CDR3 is TGTGCCAGCAGTCGTCCCCGGGACAGGGGGCGTACAGTC. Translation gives CASSRPRDRGRTV.

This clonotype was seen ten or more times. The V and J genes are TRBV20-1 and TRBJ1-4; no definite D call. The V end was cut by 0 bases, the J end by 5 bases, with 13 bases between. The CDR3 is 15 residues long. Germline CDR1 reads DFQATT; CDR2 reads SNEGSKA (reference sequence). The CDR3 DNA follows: TGCAGTGCTAGAGATGTGGCGACCCGAAATGAAAAACTGTTTTTT. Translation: CSARDVATRNEKLFF.

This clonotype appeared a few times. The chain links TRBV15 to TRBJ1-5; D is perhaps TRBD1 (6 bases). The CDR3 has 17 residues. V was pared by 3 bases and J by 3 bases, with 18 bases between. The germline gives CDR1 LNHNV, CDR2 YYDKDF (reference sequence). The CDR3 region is CATSRTGPGQDNQPQHF. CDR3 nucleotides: TGTGCCACCAGCAGGACGGGGCCGGGACAAGACAATCAGCCCCAGCATTTT.

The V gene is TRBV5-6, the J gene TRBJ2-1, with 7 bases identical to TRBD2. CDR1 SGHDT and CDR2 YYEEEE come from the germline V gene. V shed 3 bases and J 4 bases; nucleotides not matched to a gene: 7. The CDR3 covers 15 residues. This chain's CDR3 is CASSSGLVGYNEQFF. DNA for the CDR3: TGTGCCAGCAGCTCCGGACTAGTGGGGTACAATGAGCAGTTCTTC. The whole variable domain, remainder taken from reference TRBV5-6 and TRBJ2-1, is DAGVTQSPTHLIKTRGQQVTLRCSPKSGHDTVSWYQQALGQGPQFIFQYYEEEERQRGNFPDRFSGHQFPNYSSELNVNALLLGDSALYLCASSSGLVGYNEQFFGPGTRLTVL.

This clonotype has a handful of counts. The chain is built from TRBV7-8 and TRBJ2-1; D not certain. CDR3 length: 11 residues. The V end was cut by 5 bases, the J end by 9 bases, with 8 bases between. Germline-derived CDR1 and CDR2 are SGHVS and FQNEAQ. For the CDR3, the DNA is TGTGCCAGCAGCATAGATATTGAGCAGTTCTTC. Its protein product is CASSIDIEQFF. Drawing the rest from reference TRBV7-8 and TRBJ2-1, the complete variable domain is GAGVSQSPRYKVAKRGQDVALRCDPISGHVSLFWYQQALGQGPEFLTYFQNEAQLDKSGLPSDRFFAERPEGSVSTLKIQRTQQEDSAVYLCASSIDIEQFFGPGTRLTVL.

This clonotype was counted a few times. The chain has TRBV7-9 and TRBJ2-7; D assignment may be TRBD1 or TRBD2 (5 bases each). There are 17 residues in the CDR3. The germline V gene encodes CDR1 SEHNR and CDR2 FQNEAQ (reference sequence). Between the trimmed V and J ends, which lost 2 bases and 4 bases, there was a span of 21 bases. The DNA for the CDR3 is TGTGCCAGCAGCTTACTCCCCGGGGACGGCAATCGGTACGAGCAGTACTTC. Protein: CASSLLPGDGNRYEQYF.

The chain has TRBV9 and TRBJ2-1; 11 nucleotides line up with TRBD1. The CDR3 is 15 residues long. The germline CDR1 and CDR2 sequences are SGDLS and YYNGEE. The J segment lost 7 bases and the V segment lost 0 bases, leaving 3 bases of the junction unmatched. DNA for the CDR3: TGTGCCAGCAGCGTAGGGACAGGGGGCTGGAATGAGCAGTTCTTC. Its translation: CASSVGTGGWNEQFF.

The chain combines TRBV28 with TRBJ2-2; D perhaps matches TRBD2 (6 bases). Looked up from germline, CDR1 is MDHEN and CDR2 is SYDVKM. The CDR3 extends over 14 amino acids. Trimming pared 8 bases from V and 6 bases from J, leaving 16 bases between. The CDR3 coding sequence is TGTGCCAGCCGCCCAGGAGGGGCGGCCGGGGAGCTGTTTTTT. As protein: CASRPGGAAGELFF.

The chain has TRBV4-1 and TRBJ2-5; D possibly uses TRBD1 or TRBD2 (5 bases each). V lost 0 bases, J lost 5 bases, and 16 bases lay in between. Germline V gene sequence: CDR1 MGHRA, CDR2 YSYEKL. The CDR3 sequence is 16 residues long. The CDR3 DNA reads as TGCGCCAGCAGCCAAGAGGGGCCTCTAGGCGGGGAGACCCAGTACTTC. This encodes CASSQEGPLGGETQYF.

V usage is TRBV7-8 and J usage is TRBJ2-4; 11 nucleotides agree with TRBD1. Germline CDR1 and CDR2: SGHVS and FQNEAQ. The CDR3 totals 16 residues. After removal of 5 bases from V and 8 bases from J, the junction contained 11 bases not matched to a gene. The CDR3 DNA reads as TGTGCCAGCAGCCAGAACTTAGGGACAGGGGGTTACATTCAGTACTTC. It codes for CASSQNLGTGGYIQYF.

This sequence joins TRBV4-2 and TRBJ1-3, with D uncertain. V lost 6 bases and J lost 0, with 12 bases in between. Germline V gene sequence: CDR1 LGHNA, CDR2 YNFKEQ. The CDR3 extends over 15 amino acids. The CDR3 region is CASSSEGYSGNTIYF. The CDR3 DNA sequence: TGTGCCAGCAGTTCAGAAGGGTACTCTGGAAACACCATATATTTT.

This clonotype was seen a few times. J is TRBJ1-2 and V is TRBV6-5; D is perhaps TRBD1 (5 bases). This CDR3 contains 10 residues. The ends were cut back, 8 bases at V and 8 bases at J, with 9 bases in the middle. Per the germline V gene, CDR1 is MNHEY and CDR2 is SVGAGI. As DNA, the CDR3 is TGTGCCAGCTTCAGGGAGGGCTACACCTTC. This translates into CASFREGYTF.